This T cell receptor (beta chain) was identified during a study of identical twins listed by TCRdb under 2016. At the level of the whole study: To test whether fetal clonotypes persist, this study deep-sequenced TCR alpha and beta repertoires from monozygotic twins, from unrelated adults of various ages, and from cord blood. To rule out contamination, replicate twin experiments were performed at different times with different library preparation protocols. On the study overall, not on this receptor specifically: Compared with coincidental sharing between unrelated individuals, out-of-frame TCR alpha sequences shared between twins showed an excess of sequences with low generation probability. The excess sharing between twins in beta out-of-frame sequences was weaker because fewer shared sequences reduced the signal-to-noise ratio. Recombination models systematically underestimated out-of-frame TCR alpha sharing in monozygotic twins but agreed with sharing between unrelated individuals. Fewer insertions were carried by abundant cord blood beta clonotypes; a weaker similar trend was observed in young adult naive repertoires, while no such trend was observed in memory repertoires. Because the same donors could not be followed over many years, the conclusions relied on cross-sectional statistical analysis. Invariant T cells such as MAIT and iNKT could partly confound zero-insertion analyses, though diverse VJ usage argued against this for most clonotypes.

All donors were healthy Caucasians. Three pairs of female monozygotic twins, all aged about 18 to 30 years, made up the twin cohort. Positive isolation kits from Invitrogen were used to isolate CD4+ and CD8+ T cell populations. Relative to germline, V is 1 base shorter and J is 7 bases shorter, with 5 bases between their ends. CDR1 LNHDA and CDR2 SQIVND were looked up in the germline V gene (reference sequence). The cysteine opens and the phenylalanine closes a CDR3 of 12 amino acids. Kept here is only the CDR3 DNA, which spans 36 bases and is read in frame from base 1. This clonotype was observed many times. Its antigen is unknown. No much larger clone is present one base from it, and per-base qualities are unavailable. Library creation used 5' RACE. TCRdb shows the sequencer as Illumina HiSeq 2000. Template switching introduced a universal primer binding site; the final cDNA contained a unique molecular identifier, enabling accurate counting of TCR cDNA molecules. Specific primers in the conserved constant-segment region were used to synthesize first-strand cDNA for TCR alpha and beta chains. Each cDNA library was double barcoded, with a SMART-Mk sample barcode plus Illumina barcodes, to control for contamination. TruSeq adapter sequences and Illumina sample barcodes were added in two successive PCR steps. The Illumina HiSeq platform was used with custom primers to sequence TCR alpha and beta cDNA libraries. Processing in the source paper ran as follows. Unique molecular identifiers were extracted from raw reads with MiGEC, and CDR3 positions were determined with MiXCR. Recombination models were inferred per individual with the repgenHMM and IGoR tools using an EM algorithm. The analysis of shared clonotypes was done with the tcR package in R, with sharing normalized by the product of cloneset sizes. To study raw recombination without the effects of thymic and clonal selection, out-of-frame nonproductive sequences were analyzed. TCRdb ran its own pipeline on the public reads, namely fastp trimming at Q25 and MiXCR clone calling, and kept in-frame beta chains. Entries that share a CDR3 protein sequence are merged under the most common genes and DNA. None of the V and J calls come from the authors' own analysis; TCRdb made them. The sample records fewer than 250,000 distinct CDR3 sequences, approximately 7.9% of which are singletons. In total, the top ten clones hold around 5.4% of the sample.

These data also featured in a second study, about yellow fever vaccine responses in identical twins. Per that second paper: According to the authors, in identical twins the way T cells responded to vaccination appeared partly convergent and partly personalized. In the study, vaccine-responding T cell clones were precisely tracked in identical twins.

This chain is built from TRBV19 and TRBJ2-1, with the D gene uncertain. Sequencing was performed on CD8+ T cells sorted from blood. This receptor was taken from a woman in her late teens or twenties in good health. The DNA is as follows: TGTGCCAGTAGTATAGGTTATAATGAGCAGTTCTTC. Its translation is CASSIGYNEQFF.